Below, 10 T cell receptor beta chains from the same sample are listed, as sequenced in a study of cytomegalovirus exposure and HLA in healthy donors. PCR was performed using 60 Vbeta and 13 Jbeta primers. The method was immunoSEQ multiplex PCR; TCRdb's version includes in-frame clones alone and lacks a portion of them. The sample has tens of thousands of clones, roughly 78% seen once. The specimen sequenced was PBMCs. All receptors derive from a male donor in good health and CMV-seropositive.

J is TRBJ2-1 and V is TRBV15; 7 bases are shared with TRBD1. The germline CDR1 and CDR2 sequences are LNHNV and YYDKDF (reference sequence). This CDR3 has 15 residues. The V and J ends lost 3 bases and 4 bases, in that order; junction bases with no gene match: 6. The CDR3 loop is CATSSGDRVYNEQFF. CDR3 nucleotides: TGTGCCACCAGCAGTGGGGACAGAGTGTACAATGAGCAGTTCTTC.

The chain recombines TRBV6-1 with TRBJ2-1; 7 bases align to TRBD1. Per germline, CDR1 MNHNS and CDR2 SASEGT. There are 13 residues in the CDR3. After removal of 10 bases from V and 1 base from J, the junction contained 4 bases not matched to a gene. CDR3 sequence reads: CATGQESYNEQFF. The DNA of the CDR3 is TGTGCCACCGGACAGGAGTCCTACAATGAGCAGTTCTTC.

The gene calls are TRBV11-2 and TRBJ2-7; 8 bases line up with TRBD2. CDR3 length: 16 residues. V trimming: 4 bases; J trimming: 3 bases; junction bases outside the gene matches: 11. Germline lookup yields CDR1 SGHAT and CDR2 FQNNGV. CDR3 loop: CASSWPSGRGGYEQYF. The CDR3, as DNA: TGTGCCAGCAGCTGGCCCAGCGGGAGAGGTGGCTACGAGCAGTACTTC.

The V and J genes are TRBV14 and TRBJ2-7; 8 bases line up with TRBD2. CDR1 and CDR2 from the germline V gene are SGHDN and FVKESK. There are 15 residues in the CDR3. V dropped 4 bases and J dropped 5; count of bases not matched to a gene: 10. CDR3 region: CASSPLAGSKDEQYF. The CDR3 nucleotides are TGTGCCAGCAGCCCGTTAGCGGGGTCCAAAGACGAGCAGTACTTC.

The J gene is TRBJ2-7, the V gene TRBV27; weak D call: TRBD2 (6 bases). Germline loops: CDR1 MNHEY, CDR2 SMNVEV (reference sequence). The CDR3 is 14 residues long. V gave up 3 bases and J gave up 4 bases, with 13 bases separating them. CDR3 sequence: CASSFRGISYEQYF. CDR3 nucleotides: TGTGCCAGCAGTTTTCGGGGGATATCTTACGAGCAGTACTTC.

Here the CDR3 reads CASKRDRDAGNTIYF. In DNA, the CDR3 is TGTGCCAGCAAAAGGGACAGGGATGCTGGAAACACCATATATTTT. This sequence joins TRBV2 and TRBJ1-3; 9 positions agree with TRBD1. Trimming removed 7 bases from V and 2 bases from J; junction bases left unmatched: 6. Germline V gives CDR1 SNHLY, CDR2 FYNNEI. The CDR3 loop spans 15 amino acids.

CDR3 coding DNA: TGTGCCAGCAGCTTAGATCGTCAGGGTAGGCAGTACTTC. Amino acids: CASSLDRQGRQYF. The rearrangement links TRBV11-2 to TRBJ2-7, with a tentative D call TRBD1 (5 bases). Trimming pared 0 bases from V and 9 bases from J, leaving 12 bases between. Germline CDR1 SGHAT, CDR2 FQNNGV. The CDR3 covers 13 residues. Supplemented by reference TRBV11-2 and TRBJ2-7, the full variable domain reads EAGVAQSPRYKIIEKRQSVAFWCNPISGHATLYWYQQILGQGPKLLIQFQNNGVVDDSQLPKDRFSAERLKGVDSTLKIQPAKLEDSAVYLCASSLDRQGRQYFGPGTRLTVT.

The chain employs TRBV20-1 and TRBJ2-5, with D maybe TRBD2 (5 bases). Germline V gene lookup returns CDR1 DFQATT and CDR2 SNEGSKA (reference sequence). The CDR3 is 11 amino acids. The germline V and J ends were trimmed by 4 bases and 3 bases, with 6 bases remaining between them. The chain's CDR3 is CSAIGEETQYF. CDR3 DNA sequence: TGCAGTGCTATCGGGGAAGAGACCCAGTACTTC.

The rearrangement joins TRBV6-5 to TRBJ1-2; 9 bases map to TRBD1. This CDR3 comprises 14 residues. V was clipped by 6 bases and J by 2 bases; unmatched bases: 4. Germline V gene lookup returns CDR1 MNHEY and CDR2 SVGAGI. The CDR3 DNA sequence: TGTGCCAGCAGACAGGGGGCGCGGAACTATGGCTACACCTTC. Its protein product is CASRQGARNYGYTF.

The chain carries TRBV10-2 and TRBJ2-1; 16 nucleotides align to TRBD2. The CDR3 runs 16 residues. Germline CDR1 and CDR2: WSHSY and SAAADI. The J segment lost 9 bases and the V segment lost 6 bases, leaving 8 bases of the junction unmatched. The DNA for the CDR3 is TGCGCCAGCAGGGGAGGGACTAGCGGGAGGGTAAGTGAGCAGTTCTTC. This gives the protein CASRGGTSGRVSEQFF.